The entry that follows covers one T cell receptor (beta chain) sequence. Participants spanned ages about 18 to 89 years and resided in 20 to 30 US areas. Clinical history reported by participants formed the basis on which cohorts were assigned. V dropped 5 bases and J dropped 6 bases, with 19 bases sitting between them. The length of the CDR3 is 15 residues. The V gene's germline CDR1 is SGHTA and CDR2 FQGNSA. The sample originates from a study of blood T cell repertoires in COVID-19. Method: immunoSEQ multiplex PCR; TCRdb's copy keeps in-frame clones and lacks some. Of approximately 210,000 clones listed, approximately 80% are singletons.

Sequenced input: PBMCs or T cells enriched from blood (not recorded which). The chain uses TRBV7-2 and TRBJ1-1; no definite D call. The clonotype was recovered from a man aged 35 to 55 who had recovered from COVID-19. The CDR3, as DNA: TGTGCCAGCAGCCCGCTAGGTAGGGAGATGGCTGAAGCTTTCTTT. Protein product: CASSPLGREMAEAFF.